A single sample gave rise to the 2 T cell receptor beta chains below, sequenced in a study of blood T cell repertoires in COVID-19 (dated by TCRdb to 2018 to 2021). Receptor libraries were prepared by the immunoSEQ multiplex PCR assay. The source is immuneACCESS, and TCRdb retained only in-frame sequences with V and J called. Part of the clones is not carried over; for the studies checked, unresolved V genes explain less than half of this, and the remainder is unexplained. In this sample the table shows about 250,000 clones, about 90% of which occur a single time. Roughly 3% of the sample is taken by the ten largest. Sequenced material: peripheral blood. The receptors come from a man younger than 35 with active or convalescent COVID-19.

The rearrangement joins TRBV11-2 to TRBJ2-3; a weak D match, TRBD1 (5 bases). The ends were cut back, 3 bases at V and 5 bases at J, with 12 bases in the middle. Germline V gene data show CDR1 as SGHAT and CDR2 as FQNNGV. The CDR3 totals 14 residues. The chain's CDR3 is CASSFQGFGDTQYF. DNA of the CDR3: TGTGCCAGCAGCTTTCAGGGATTTGGAGATACGCAGTATTTT. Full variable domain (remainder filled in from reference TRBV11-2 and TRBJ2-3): EAGVAQSPRYKIIEKRQSVAFWCNPISGHATLYWYQQILGQGPKLLIQFQNNGVVDDSQLPKDRFSAERLKGVDSTLKIQPAKLEDSAVYLCASSFQGFGDTQYFGPGTRLTVL.

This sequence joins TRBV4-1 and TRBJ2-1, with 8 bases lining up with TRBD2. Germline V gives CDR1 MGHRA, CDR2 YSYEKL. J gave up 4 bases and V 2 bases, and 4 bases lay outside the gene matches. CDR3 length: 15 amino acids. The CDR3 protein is CASSQLLADYNEQFF. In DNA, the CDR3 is TGCGCCAGCAGCCAATTACTAGCGGATTACAATGAGCAGTTCTTC.